A selection of T cell receptor beta chains follows, all from one sample in a study of T-cell memory formation after mild COVID-19. TCRdb analysed the 5' RACE reads with MiXCR anew, one entry per CDR3 protein. Of around 510,000 distinct CDR3 sequences in the sample, roughly a fifth are singletons; the top ten hold 7.5% to 9.5%. The sequenced sample consisted of PBMCs or a T cell subset sorted from them (not recorded which). The receptors were sampled from an adult woman who had mild COVID-19 (a few samples of this study predate the infection). Cell type and time point are not known. The CDR3 runs from the conserved cysteine through the conserved F or W. The D gene is left open where the match is weak. Only part of the rows carry a size: once, few, many, or a class if the clone is expanded.

J: TRBJ2-3
V: TRBV20-1
size: few
D: NA
CDR3: CSARFGGSDTQYF
DNA: TGCAGTGCTAGGTTCGGGGGTTCAGATACGCAGTATTTT

J: TRBJ2-1
V: TRBV4-1
size: NA
D: TRBD2
CDR3: CASSNAVRTSGNEQFF
DNA: TGCGCCAGCAGCAATGCCGTTAGGACTAGCGGAAATGAGCAGTTCTTC

J: TRBJ1-1
V: TRBV21-1
size: NA
D: NA
CDR3: CASSATGGILNTEAFF
DNA: TGTGCCAGCAGCGCGACAGGGGGGATTCTGAACACTGAAGCTTTCTTT

J: TRBJ2-3
V: TRBV15
size: few
D: TRBD2
CDR3: CATSKHQPSGTDTQYF
DNA: TGTGCCACCAGCAAACACCAGCCTAGCGGTACAGATACGCAGTATTTT

J: TRBJ2-7
V: TRBV7-2
size: NA
D: NA
CDR3: CASSLGRAVTSSYEQYF
DNA: TGTGCCAGCAGCTTAGGGAGGGCCGTTACTTCCTCCTACGAGCAGTACTTC

J: TRBJ2-3
V: TRBV7-2
size: few
D: NA
CDR3: CASSLIGSDTQYF
DNA: TGTGCCAGCAGCTTAATCGGGTCAGATACGCAGTATTTT

J: TRBJ2-3
V: TRBV6-6
size: few
D: NA
CDR3: CASSYSSQGRRADTQYF
DNA: TGTGCCAGCAGTTACTCAAGCCAGGGAAGGAGGGCAGATACGCAGTATTTT

J: TRBJ2-1
V: TRBV12-3/TRBV12-4
size: NA
D: TRBD2
CDR3: CASRWTSGGNNEQFF
DNA: TGTGCCAGCAGATGGACTAGCGGGGGGAACAATGAGCAGTTCTTC

J: TRBJ1-5
V: TRBV20-1
size: few
D: NA
CDR3: CSARSGGQPQHF
DNA: TGCAGTGCTAGATCGGGGGGTCAGCCCCAGCATTTT

J: TRBJ2-1
V: TRBV29-1
size: NA
D: TRBD2
CDR3: CSVRTSGRANEQFF
DNA: TGCAGCGTACGTACTAGCGGGAGGGCGAATGAGCAGTTCTTC

J: TRBJ2-1
V: TRBV7-3
size: few
D: TRBD2
CDR3: CASSPTGGGDGSYNEQFF
DNA: TGTGCCAGCAGCCCCACCGGCGGGGGAGACGGCTCCTACAATGAGCAGTTCTTC

J: TRBJ2-7
V: TRBV20-1
size: NA
D: TRBD2
CDR3: CSARAYRLAGGPSSYEQYF
DNA: TGCAGTGCTAGAGCTTACCGGCTAGCGGGAGGCCCAAGCTCCTACGAGCAGTACTTC

J: TRBJ2-2
V: TRBV7-3
size: few
D: NA
CDR3: CASSPHTPGELFF
DNA: TGTGCCAGCAGCCCCCACACGCCCGGGGAGCTGTTTTTT

J: TRBJ2-3
V: TRBV29-1
size: few
D: NA
CDR3: CSVTQGGSDTQYF
DNA: TGCAGCGTTACACAGGGGGGGTCAGATACGCAGTATTTT

J: TRBJ2-6
V: TRBV14
size: many
D: TRBD1
CDR3: CASSFHRGQGANVLTF
DNA: TGTGCCAGCAGTTTCCACAGGGGGCAGGGGGCCAACGTCCTGACTTTC

J: TRBJ1-1
V: TRBV7-9
size: many
D: NA
CDR3: CASSLYRTENTEAFF
DNA: TGTGCCAGCAGCTTATACCGGACAGAGAACACTGAAGCTTTCTTT

J: TRBJ2-1
V: TRBV6-2/TRBV6-3
size: NA
D: NA
CDR3: CASSYWSGTKNEQFF
DNA: TGTGCCAGCAGTTACTGGTCCGGGACCAAGAATGAGCAGTTCTTC

J: TRBJ2-5
V: TRBV6-4
size: few
D: TRBD1
CDR3: CASSENRGPGETQYF
DNA: TGTGCCAGCAGTGAAAACAGGGGGCCCGGAGAGACCCAGTACTTC

J: TRBJ1-5
V: TRBV12-3/TRBV12-4
size: few
D: NA
CDR3: CASSMRGRDQPQHF
DNA: TGTGCCAGCAGTATGCGGGGGAGGGATCAGCCCCAGCATTTT

J: TRBJ1-2
V: TRBV5-6
size: NA
D: NA
CDR3: CASSLRLIGGYTF
DNA: TGTGCCAGCAGCTTGAGGTTAATTGGTGGCTACACCTTC

J: TRBJ1-1
V: TRBV13
size: NA
D: TRBD1
CDR3: CASSRQGRNTEAFF
DNA: TGTGCCAGCAGCCGACAGGGACGGAACACTGAAGCTTTCTTT

J: TRBJ2-1
V: TRBV7-2
size: NA
D: TRBD2
CDR3: CASSLVGGGAYNEQFF
DNA: TGTGCCAGCAGCTTAGTGGGTGGGGGGGCCTACAATGAGCAGTTCTTC

J: TRBJ1-5
V: TRBV18
size: few
D: TRBD1
CDR3: CASSPRRTGGDNQPQHF
DNA: TGTGCCAGCTCACCAAGAAGAACAGGGGGAGACAATCAGCCCCAGCATTTT

J: TRBJ2-7
V: TRBV5-1
size: NA
D: NA
CDR3: CASSPEGQRSYEQYF
DNA: TGCGCCAGCAGCCCCGAAGGACAGAGGTCCTACGAGCAGTACTTC

J: TRBJ1-2
V: TRBV15
size: NA
D: NA
CDR3: CATSTVGGQGYGYTF
DNA: TGTGCCACCAGCACCGTAGGGGGGCAGGGCTATGGCTACACCTTC